Below, 32 T cell receptor beta chains from the same sample are listed, as sequenced in a study of vaccination effects on CD4 cells after COVID-19 (dated by TCRdb to 2021 to 2024). Their cognate antigens are unknown. Libraries were built with the immunoSEQ multiplex PCR assay. Drawn from immuneACCESS, this table holds only the in-frame rearrangements with V and J called that TCRdb kept. Clones are partly lost; checked studies trace under half to an unresolved V gene and leave the rest unexplained. This sample comprises about 13,000 clones, approximately 70% of them detected only once. The ten biggest clones cover around 34% of the sample. To identify antigen-specific CD4+ T cell clonotypes by their expansion, the ViraFEST assay first stimulated PBMC with viral peptide pools and then applied TCR sequencing. After around ten days of culture, CD4+ T cells were isolated with the EasySep CD4+ T cell isolation kit. Convalescent patients had PCR-confirmed SARS-CoV-2 infection between March and December 2020, before Alpha, Beta and Delta variants emerged in the United States. Each participant got two doses of an mRNA SARS-CoV-2 vaccine, either BNT162b2 or mRNA-1273.

This specimen consisted of CD4+ T cells from PBMCs cultured with HCoV-NL63 spike peptides, obtained after COVID-19 vaccination. Reading the label with the study, this specimen's cell subset or site is: HCoV-NL63 spike overlapping peptide pool stimulation. Receptors were obtained from a human donor who had a prior SARS-CoV-2 infection.

Only one count was recorded for this clone. The CDR3 region is CASSLLAVTNEKLFF. In DNA form, the CDR3 reads TGTGCCAGCAGCTTGTTGGCGGTTACTAATGAAAAACTGTTTTTT. V gene TRBV5-6 combines with J gene TRBJ1-4; D not certain. The CDR3 spans 15 residues. CDR1 is SGHDT, CDR2 YYEEEE, per germline. V gave up 1 base and J gave up 2 bases, with 9 bases separating them.

This clone occurred a few times. The chain's CDR3 is CASSDRIAGSYEQYF. CDR3 DNA sequence: TGTGCCAGCAGTGATAGGATCGCAGGCTCCTACGAGCAGTACTTC. The chain uses TRBV6-1 and TRBJ2-7; D gene unclear. CDR1 and CDR2 from the germline V gene are MNHNS and SASEGT. The CDR3 length is 15 residues. V was clipped by 3 bases and J by 0 bases, with 12 bases between them.

J is TRBJ1-4 and V is TRBV9; tentatively, D is TRBD1 (5 bases). The CDR3 consists of 15 residues. The germline V gene has CDR1 SGDLS and CDR2 YYNGEE. V was clipped by 4 bases and J by 3 bases, with 13 bases between them. In DNA form, the CDR3 reads TGTGCCAGCAGCAACGTCGGGGGGGCTAATGAAAAACTGTTTTTT. Protein: CASSNVGGANEKLFF.

J is TRBJ1-2 and V is TRBV2, with D perhaps TRBD1 (5 bases). V dropped 9 bases and J dropped 7 bases, with 15 bases sitting between them. Germline CDR1 is SNHLY and CDR2 is FYNNEI. The length of the CDR3 is 12 residues. Written as DNA, the CDR3 is TGTGCCAGGCAAGACAGTTCTTTTGGCTACACCTTC. It translates to CARQDSSFGYTF.

This chain joins TRBV9 and TRBJ2-7; 7 bases fit TRBD1. CDR1 and CDR2 from the germline V gene are SGDLS and YYNGEE. Germline trimming cut 4 bases from V and 6 bases from J; bases unmatched to any gene: 7. This CDR3 region has 13 residues. The CDR3 loop is CASSQGQQFEQYF. The CDR3 DNA reads TGTGCCAGCAGCCAGGGACAGCAATTCGAGCAGTACTTC.

This chain uses TRBV7-9 with TRBJ1-2; D is possibly TRBD1 (5 bases). The CDR3 runs to 14 residues. Trimming took off 5 bases at V and 1 base at J, with 11 bases between the two ends. Germline CDR1 is SEHNR and CDR2 is FQNEAQ (reference sequence). CDR3 amino acids: CASSSRQNNYGYTF. The CDR3 DNA reads TGTGCCAGCAGCAGCCGACAGAATAACTATGGCTACACCTTC.

The rearrangement links TRBV6-5 to TRBJ2-7, with 13 bases matching TRBD2. J lost 4 bases, V lost 4 bases, and 4 bases had no gene match. Germline V CDR1 and CDR2: MNHEY, SVGAGI. This CDR3 is 15 amino acids long. Here the CDR3 reads CASSSRLAGGYEQYF. CDR3 in DNA: TGTGCCAGCAGTTCGCGACTAGCGGGGGGTTACGAGCAGTACTTC.

This clone has a handful of counts. This chain links TRBV19 with TRBJ1-3; D remains unclear. This CDR3 has 14 amino acids. Germline CDR1 LNHDA, CDR2 SQIVND (reference sequence). V gave up 2 bases and J gave up 0 bases, with 5 bases separating them. Here the CDR3 reads CASSIRFSGNTIYF. The CDR3 DNA reads TGTGCCAGTAGTATACGCTTCTCTGGAAACACCATATATTTT.

This clone turned up a few times. The chain uses TRBV19 and TRBJ1-4, with 9 bases aligning to TRBD1. This CDR3 has 14 residues. J gave up 7 bases and V 6 bases, and 6 bases lay outside the gene matches. Germline-derived CDR1 and CDR2 are LNHDA and SQIVND (reference sequence). CDR3 coding DNA: TGTGCCAGTAGCCCGGGACAGGGCAGTGAAAAACTGTTTTTT. This translates into CASSPGQGSEKLFF. The full variable domain, completed using reference TRBV19 and TRBJ1-4, is DGGITQSPKYLFRKEGQNVTLSCEQNLNHDAMYWYRQDPGQGLRLIYYSQIVNDFQKGDIAEGYSVSREKKESFPLTVTSAQKNPTAFYLCASSPGQGSEKLFFGSGTQLSVL.

The chain recombines TRBV24-1 with TRBJ2-3, with D unclear. Germline V lookup: CDR1 KGHDR, CDR2 SFDVKD. The CDR3 has 12 amino acids. Trimming pared 6 bases from V and 3 bases from J, leaving 6 bases between. CDR3 amino acids: CATSLGTDTQYF. CDR3 DNA: TGTGCCACCAGTCTGGGTACAGATACGCAGTATTTT.

V is TRBV6-5 and J is TRBJ1-2, with D perhaps TRBD1 (5 bases). Trimming took 6 bases from V and 1 from J, leaving 12 bases between them. Germline-derived CDR1 and CDR2 are MNHEY and SVGAGI. The CDR3 length is 14 residues. The chain's CDR3 is CASSVGTNNYGYTF. CDR3 bases: TGTGCCAGCAGCGTTGGGACCAATAACTATGGCTACACCTTC.

This clone appeared once. The V and J genes are TRBV7-8 and TRBJ1-2; D is undetermined. V was cut by 5 bases and J by 5 bases, with 15 bases left in between. Germline V gives CDR1 SGHVS, CDR2 FQNEAQ. The CDR3 is made up of 14 amino acids. The CDR3 DNA sequence: TGTGCCAGCAGCCCCAGCTTAACTCCATATGGCTACACCTTC. This codes for CASSPSLTPYGYTF. Together with reference TRBV7-8 and TRBJ1-2, the CDR3 gives the full variable domain: GAGVSQSPRYKVAKRGQDVALRCDPISGHVSLFWYQQALGQGPEFLTYFQNEAQLDKSGLPSDRFFAERPEGSVSTLKIQRTQQEDSAVYLCASSPSLTPYGYTFGSGTRLTVV.

V gene TRBV4-2 combines with J gene TRBJ1-1, with D perhaps TRBD1 (6 bases). This CDR3 has 18 amino acids. Germline assignment: CDR1 LGHNA and CDR2 YNFKEQ. Trimming removed 2 bases at V and 6 bases at J, with 25 bases between. The CDR3 reads CASSQLTGRGQGRAEAFF. The CDR3 nucleotides are TGTGCCAGCAGCCAATTAACCGGGCGGGGGCAAGGTCGGGCTGAAGCTTTCTTT.

This rearrangement joins TRBV6-2 or TRBV6-3 to TRBJ1-1; D remains ambiguous. V lost 2 bases and J lost 3, with 4 bases in between. The CDR3 extends over 12 amino acids. The V gene's germline CDR1 is MNHEY and CDR2 SVGEGT. The CDR3 DNA follows: TGTGCCAGCAGTTACAGGGACACTGAAGCTTTCTTT. Translation: CASSYRDTEAFF.

This clone was observed a handful of times. V is TRBV6-1 and J is TRBJ1-2; 9 nucleotides agree with TRBD1. Germline V gives CDR1 MNHNS, CDR2 SASEGT. V shed 0 bases and J 5 bases; nucleotides not matched to a gene: 13. CDR3 size: 18 residues. The CDR3 nucleotides are TGTGCCAGCAGTGAAGCGCAAGTACTGGGACAGGGAGGGTATGGCTACACCTTC. Its translation: CASSEAQVLGQGGYGYTF.

V is TRBV19 and J is TRBJ2-7; D might be TRBD2 (6 bases). Germline V gives CDR1 LNHDA, CDR2 SQIVND (reference sequence). Trimming took 2 bases from V and 4 from J, leaving 15 bases between them. The CDR3 consists of 15 residues. The CDR3 coding sequence is TGTGCCAGTAGTATACAATTTAGCGGAGATTACGAGCAGTACTTC. Translation: CASSIQFSGDYEQYF.

The rearrangement joins TRBV5-1 to TRBJ2-3; 10 bases are shared with TRBD2. Trimming removed 0 bases from V and 1 base from J; junction bases left unmatched: 2. The CDR3 is 16 amino acids. CDR1 SGHRS and CDR2 YFSETQ come from the germline V gene. In nucleotides, the CDR3 is TGCGCCAGCAGCTTGGCAAGCGGGAGGGGCACAGATACGCAGTATTTT. This sequence encodes CASSLASGRGTDTQYF.

The V gene is TRBV11-3, the J gene TRBJ2-1; D is unclear. Germline lookup yields CDR1 SGHNT and CDR2 YENEEA. Trimming removed 5 bases from V and 3 bases from J, with 14 bases in between. The CDR3 has 15 residues. The CDR3 DNA sequence: TGTGCCAGCAGCGTCCAAAGCCCCCTCTACAATGAGCAGTTCTTC. Translation gives CASSVQSPLYNEQFF.

The rearrangement uses TRBV7-3 and TRBJ2-6, with D perhaps matching TRBD1 (5 bases). Trimming shortened V by 1 base and J by 0 bases, and 7 bases separated the two germline ends. Per the germline V gene, CDR1 is SGHTA and CDR2 is FQGTGA. This CDR3 spans 16 amino acids. This chain's CDR3 is CASSLNRNSGANVLTF. CDR3 sequence (DNA): TGTGCCAGCAGCTTAAACAGGAACTCTGGGGCCAACGTCCTGACTTTC.

The CDR3 reads CASSYQGGDTEAFF. CDR3 DNA: TGTGCCAGCAGTTATCAGGGGGGTGACACTGAAGCTTTCTTT. The chain couples TRBV7-9 to TRBJ1-1; 7 bases are a match to TRBD1. The CDR3 length is 14 residues. Germline CDR1 reads SEHNR; CDR2 reads FQNEAQ (reference sequence). V was clipped by 6 bases and J by 3 bases; unmatched bases: 7.

CDR3 nucleotides: TGTGCCAGCAGCTTGTGGACTAGCGGGCGAGATACGCAGTATTTT. Protein product: CASSLWTSGRDTQYF. The genes are TRBV11-3 and TRBJ2-3; the match to TRBD2 covers 11 bases. Germline CDR1 and CDR2: SGHNT and YENEEA. V lost 3 bases to trimming and J lost 5 bases; unmatched junction nucleotides: 4. The CDR3 totals 15 residues.

The chain combines TRBV7-2 with TRBJ2-1; no clear D. The germline V gene has CDR1 SGHTA and CDR2 FQGNSA. V shed 6 bases and J shed 11 bases, with 11 bases lying between them. The CDR3 extends over 11 amino acids. The CDR3 coding sequence is TGTGCCAGCAGTTTGGCTGTGCAGCAGTTCTTC. The encoded protein is CASSLAVQQFF.

The chain is built from TRBV23-1 and TRBJ1-5; D ambiguous. TRBV23-1 counts as an open reading frame of uncertain function. The CDR3 contains 10 residues. V was shortened by 6 bases and J by 5 bases, with 2 bases between the two germline ends. CDR3 loop: CASRDQPQHF. CDR3 in DNA: TGCGCCAGCAGGGATCAGCCCCAGCATTTT.

This clone has more than one count but fewer than ten. J is TRBJ2-3 and V is TRBV18; 7 nucleotides align to TRBD2. V shed 4 bases, J shed 2 bases, and the junction held 6 bases outside the gene matches. Germline V CDR1 and CDR2: KGHSH, LQKENI. CDR3 length equals 15 residues. The chain's CDR3 is CASSLGTTHTDTQYF. The CDR3 DNA is TGTGCCAGCTCACTCGGGACTACCCACACAGATACGCAGTATTTT.

By share, this clone ranks as medium-sized. This sequence joins TRBV5-4 and TRBJ2-4, with D possibly being TRBD1 or TRBD2 (6 bases each). The germline CDR1 and CDR2 sequences are SGHNT and YYREEE (reference sequence). V dropped 1 base and J dropped 8 bases, with 10 bases sitting between them. The CDR3 spans 13 residues. The CDR3 sequence is CASSLNREDIQYF. CDR3 DNA: TGTGCCAGCAGCTTGAACAGGGAGGACATTCAGTACTTC.

The rearrangement uses TRBV19 and TRBJ1-2; possibly TRBD1 for D (6 bases). The length of the CDR3 is 14 residues. Trimming took 3 bases from V and 5 from J, leaving 13 bases between them. Germline V gives CDR1 LNHDA, CDR2 SQIVND (reference sequence). CDR3 in amino acids: CASSMSRGGYGYTF. The CDR3, as DNA: TGTGCCAGTAGTATGTCCAGGGGAGGGTATGGCTACACCTTC.

This clone was detected only a few times. V and J are TRBV6-6 and TRBJ1-3; D uncertain. The CDR3 has 15 residues. The germline gives CDR1 MNHNY, CDR2 SVGAGI (reference sequence). V gave up 6 bases and J gave up 4 bases, with 16 bases separating them. CDR3 residues: CASSGTQTSGNTIYF. For the CDR3, the DNA is TGTGCCAGCAGCGGAACACAAACGTCCGGAAACACCATATATTTT.

The chain combines TRBV28 with TRBJ2-1; D gene unclear. The V end was cut by 3 bases, the J end by 2 bases, with 5 bases between. Germline values: CDR1 MDHEN, CDR2 SYDVKM. The CDR3 consists of 13 residues. The CDR3 bases are TGTGCCAGCAGTTTCTTGGCCTACAATGAGCAGTTCTTC. This sequence encodes CASSFLAYNEQFF.

J is TRBJ2-5 and V is TRBV5-6, with 7 bases identical to TRBD1. Germline trimming cut 4 bases from V and 2 bases from J; bases unmatched to any gene: 2. Germline assignment: CDR1 SGHDT and CDR2 YYEEEE. The CDR3 has 13 residues. Here the CDR3 reads CASSLGQQETQYF. The CDR3 nucleotides read TGTGCCAGCAGCCTGGGACAGCAAGAGACCCAGTACTTC.

The chain carries TRBV3-1 (or the pseudogene TRBV3-2) and TRBJ1-4; maybe TRBD1 (5 bases). The CDR3 spans 15 residues. Trimming shortened V by 7 bases and J by 4 bases, and 16 bases separated the two germline ends. CDR1 and CDR2 (germline): LGHDT, YNNKEL (reference sequence). DNA for the CDR3: TGTGCCAGCACCAAATCGGAGGGGCGTAATGAAAAACTGTTTTTT. This gives the protein CASTKSEGRNEKLFF.

This rearrangement joins TRBV15 to TRBJ2-7; D gene unclear. CDR1 LNHNV and CDR2 YYDKDF come from the germline V gene (reference sequence). The CDR3 extends over 15 amino acids. V lost 1 base and J lost 0, with 10 bases in between. This chain's CDR3 is CATSRGTRFSYEQYF. The CDR3 DNA follows: TGTGCCACCAGCAGAGGAACAAGATTCTCCTACGAGCAGTACTTC.

The chain combines TRBV4-3 with TRBJ2-5; D uncertain. V lost 0 bases to trimming and J lost 3 bases, with 5 bases between them. CDR1 and CDR2 (germline): LGHNA, YSLEER. The CDR3 has 13 amino acids. The CDR3 here is CASSQELKETQYF. The CDR3 DNA reads as TGCGCCAGCAGCCAAGAGTTGAAAGAGACCCAGTACTTC.